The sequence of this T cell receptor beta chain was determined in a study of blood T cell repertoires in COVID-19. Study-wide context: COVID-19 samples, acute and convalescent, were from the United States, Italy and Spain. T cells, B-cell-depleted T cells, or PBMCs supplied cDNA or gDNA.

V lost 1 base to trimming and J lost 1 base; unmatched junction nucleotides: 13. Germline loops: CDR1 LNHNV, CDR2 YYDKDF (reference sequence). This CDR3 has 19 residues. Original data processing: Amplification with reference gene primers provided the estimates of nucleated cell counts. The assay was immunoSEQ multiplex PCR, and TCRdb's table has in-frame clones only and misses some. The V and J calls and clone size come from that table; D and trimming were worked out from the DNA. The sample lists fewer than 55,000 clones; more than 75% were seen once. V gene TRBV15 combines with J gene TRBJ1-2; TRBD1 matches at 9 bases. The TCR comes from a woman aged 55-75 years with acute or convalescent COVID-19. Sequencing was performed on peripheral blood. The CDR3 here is CATSRARRLDRGINYGYTF. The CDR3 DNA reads TGTGCCACCAGCAGAGCCCGTAGATTGGACAGGGGCATTAACTATGGCTACACCTTC.